Detailed here is one TCR beta chain. The ends lost 4 bases at V and 9 bases at J; junction bases unmatched: 15. This CDR3 contains 17 residues. CDR1 and CDR2 from the germline V gene are SGDLS and YYNGEE. The data derive from a study of blood T cell repertoires in COVID-19. Study context: The United States, Italy and Spain supplied acute and convalescent COVID-19 samples. The cDNA or gDNA used as material had been derived from T cells, B-cell-depleted T cells, or PBMCs.

Under the authors' procedure: Amplification of reference gene primers was used by the study to estimate nucleated cell counts. The table came from immunoSEQ multiplex PCR; TCRdb's copy has only in-frame clones and leaves some out. The V and J calls and clone size come from that table; D and trimming were worked out from the DNA. Found here are about 240,000 clones, about 83% of them singletons; the top ten hold roughly 5.5%. This sequence originates from a human donor in a cohort sampled during active COVID-19. Input material: peripheral blood. The chain carries TRBV9 and TRBJ2-1; 11 nucleotides agree with TRBD2. The DNA of the CDR3 is TGTGCCAGCAGCCCACGACTAGCGGGGAATATGGCATCTGAGCAGTTCTTC. It yields the protein CASSPRLAGNMASEQFF.